A single sample is the source of the 23 T cell receptor beta chains below, sequenced in a study of blood T cell repertoires in COVID-19. Only in-frame clones appear in the TCRdb table, and some are missing; sequencing was by immunoSEQ multiplex PCR. Among about 280,000 clones, roughly 80% were seen once, and the ten largest hold approximately 5%. The sample comprised PBMCs or T cells enriched from blood (not recorded which). These receptors all stem from a man aged 35 to 55 who had been exposed to COVID-19.

The V call is TRBV27, the J call TRBJ1-5, with 8 bases aligning to TRBD1. V was clipped by 10 bases and J by 2 bases; unmatched bases: 7. The germline V gene has CDR1 MNHEY and CDR2 SMNVEV (reference sequence). The CDR3 totals 14 residues. CDR3: CATGQGFGNQPQHF. DNA for the CDR3: TGTGCCACAGGACAGGGCTTCGGCAATCAGCCCCAGCATTTT.

This chain joins TRBV7-3 and TRBJ1-5, with 8 bases aligning to TRBD1. The ends lost 3 bases at V and 7 bases at J; junction bases unmatched: 2. The V gene's germline CDR1 is SGHTA and CDR2 FQGTGA. There are 13 residues in the CDR3. The CDR3 bases are TGTGCCAGCAGCTTGGGACAGGCACAGCCCCAGCATTTT. It yields the protein CASSLGQAQPQHF.

The V gene is TRBV29-1, the J gene TRBJ2-7, with D unclear. Germline V gives CDR1 SQVTM, CDR2 ANQGSEA. Trimming pared 1 base from V and 4 bases from J, leaving 14 bases between. The CDR3 extends over 14 amino acids. The DNA for the CDR3 is TGCAGCGTTGAAGGGAGAGACTCGAGATACGAGCAGTACTTC. It translates to CSVEGRDSRYEQYF.

The chain combines TRBV11-2 with TRBJ1-6; no reliable D call. Trimming pared 0 bases from V and 10 bases from J, leaving 7 bases between. Germline CDR1 reads SGHAT; CDR2 reads FQNNGV. The CDR3 has 13 residues. CDR3 bases: TGTGCCAGCAGCTTAGAGCGTTCGTCACCCCTCCACTTT. Its translation is CASSLERSSPLHF.

The rearrangement uses TRBV27 and TRBJ1-1, with D possibly TRBD1 on 5 matching bases. The CDR3 has 14 residues. Between the trimmed V and J ends, which lost 0 bases and 3 bases, there was a span of 8 bases. Germline V gene sequence: CDR1 MNHEY, CDR2 SMNVEV (reference sequence). For the CDR3, the DNA is TGTGCCAGCAGTTTATCAGGGGTGTACACTGAAGCTTTCTTT. Its translation is CASSLSGVYTEAFF.

This clone was recorded only once. This sequence joins TRBV30 and TRBJ1-5, with 10 bases fitting TRBD1. V trimming: 1 base; J trimming: 6 bases; junction bases outside the gene matches: 6. The CDR3 sequence is 15 residues long. Germline lookup yields CDR1 GTSNPN and CDR2 SVGIG (reference sequence). The CDR3 DNA sequence: TGTGCCTGGAGTGAGGGGGACAGGGGAGCTCAGCCCCAGCATTTT. Translation: CAWSEGDRGAQPQHF.

This chain joins TRBV7-8 and TRBJ2-1; perhaps TRBD2 as D (5 bases). Trimming took 5 bases from V and 12 from J, leaving 11 bases between them. Per germline, CDR1 SGHVS and CDR2 FQNEAQ. The CDR3 totals 11 residues. The CDR3 reads CASSLLESQFF. The CDR3 DNA sequence: TGTGCCAGCAGCCTACTAGAATCGCAGTTCTTC.

The CDR3 reads CASSPRTGEEAFF. The CDR3 DNA sequence: TGTGCCAGCTCACCGCGGACAGGGGAAGAAGCTTTCTTT. V and J are TRBV18 and TRBJ1-1; 9 nucleotides match TRBD1. Germline assignment: CDR1 KGHSH and CDR2 LQKENI. The CDR3 runs to 13 residues. Trimming cost V 3 bases and J 8 bases; bases outside gene matches: 4.

Points on this clone: The identical CDR3 is also encoded by other nucleotide sequences in the sample. V usage is TRBV19 and J usage is TRBJ2-2; D remains unclear. CDR1 is LNHDA and CDR2 is SQIVND in the germline V gene (reference sequence). V lost 3 bases, J lost 4 bases, and 6 bases lay in between. The CDR3 has 13 amino acids. The CDR3 reads CASSIQVTGELFF. As DNA, the CDR3 is TGTGCCAGTAGTATTCAGGTCACCGGGGAGCTGTTTTTT.

The chain employs TRBV6-4 and TRBJ1-1, with 9 nucleotides matching TRBD1. CDR1 MRHNA and CDR2 SNTAGT come from the germline V gene. This CDR3 region has 14 residues. Trimming cost V 0 bases and J 4 bases; bases outside gene matches: 0. CDR3 protein: CASSDSDRGTEAFF. As DNA, the CDR3 is TGTGCCAGCAGTGACTCGGACAGGGGCACTGAAGCTTTCTTT.

The genes are TRBV20-1 and TRBJ2-5; TRBD2 aligns across 7 bases. Germline V gene sequence: CDR1 DFQATT, CDR2 SNEGSKA (reference sequence). This CDR3 has 14 amino acids. The V and J ends lost 3 bases and 2 bases, in that order; junction bases with no gene match: 6. The chain's CDR3 is CSASKASGQETQYF. The CDR3 nucleotides are TGCAGTGCTAGTAAGGCTAGCGGTCAAGAGACCCAGTACTTC.

The gene calls are TRBV3-1 (or the pseudogene TRBV3-2) and TRBJ1-4; the D is unclear. In germline, CDR1 is LGHDT, CDR2 YNNKEL (reference sequence). The CDR3 loop spans 14 amino acids. The V end was cut by 3 bases, the J end by 0 bases, with 5 bases between. The CDR3 region is CASSHRATNEKLFF. CDR3 in DNA: TGTGCCAGCAGCCATAGAGCAACTAATGAAAAACTGTTTTTT.

The CDR3 is CASSLAGSLGNYGYTF. DNA of the CDR3: TGTGCCAGCAGTTTGGCGGGTAGCCTGGGGAACTATGGCTACACCTTC. This chain connects TRBV27 to TRBJ1-2; the D is unclear. The CDR3 length is 16 residues. The germline gives CDR1 MNHEY, CDR2 SMNVEV (reference sequence). Trimming left V 3 bases short and J 2 bases short, with 16 bases between.

The chain links TRBV12-5 to TRBJ1-5; D call uncertain. Germline CDR1 reads LGHNT; CDR2 reads FRNRAP. Trimming stripped 6 bases from V and 0 bases from J, with 12 bases between. This CDR3 has 15 amino acids. The CDR3 is CASGAQEYSNQPQHF. DNA of the CDR3: TGTGCTAGTGGGGCTCAGGAATATAGCAATCAGCCCCAGCATTTT. The complete variable domain, with remaining parts taken from reference TRBV12-5 and TRBJ1-5, reads DARVTQTPRHKVTEMGQEVTMRCQPILGHNTVFWYRQTMMQGLELLAYFRNRAPLDDSGMPKDRFSAEMPDATLATLKIQPSEPRDSAVYFCASGAQEYSNQPQHFGDGTRLSIL.

V is TRBV29-1 and J is TRBJ2-3, with 10 bases matching TRBD1. CDR1 and CDR2 (germline): SQVTM, ANQGSEA. Trimming cost V 5 bases and J 5 bases; bases outside gene matches: 7. This CDR3 comprises 14 residues. CDR3 amino acids: CSVSGTGAQDTQYF. The CDR3 DNA is TGCAGCGTTTCCGGGACAGGGGCTCAAGATACGCAGTATTTT.

The J gene is TRBJ2-2, the V gene TRBV7-9, with TRBD1 matching over 7 bases. This CDR3 spans 17 amino acids. Germline V gene data show CDR1 as SEHNR and CDR2 as FQNEAQ (reference sequence). V gave up 11 bases and J gave up 1 base; unmatched junction bases: 16. The CDR3 coding sequence is TGTGCCTGTTCCGGGACAGATGAGATCCTGAACACCGGGGAGCTGTTTTTT. Translating it yields CACSGTDEILNTGELFF.

This chain links TRBV10-2 with TRBJ2-3, with D possibly matching TRBD1 (6 bases). Trimming took off 8 bases at V and 4 bases at J, with 10 bases between the two ends. The CDR3 is 12 amino acids. Germline CDR1 is WSHSY and CDR2 is SAAADI. This CDR3 reads CASSGDADTQYF. DNA for the CDR3: TGCGCCAGCTCAGGGGACGCAGATACGCAGTATTTT.

This clone was seen only a few times. This chain links TRBV5-1 with TRBJ1-1, with 8 bases that match TRBD1. There are 15 residues in the CDR3. Germline CDR1 is SGHRS and CDR2 is YFSETQ. Losses at the gene ends were 8 bases for V and 4 bases for J; bases not matched to a gene: 13. CDR3 in DNA: TGCGCCAGTTCGACAGGGGCCTTCGGGACCACTGAAGCTTTCTTT. It specifies CASSTGAFGTTEAFF.

CDR3 amino acids: CASSESPNSYEQYF. The DNA of the CDR3 is TGCGCCAGCAGCGAATCCCCTAACTCCTACGAGCAGTACTTC. V usage is TRBV5-1 and J usage is TRBJ2-7; D ambiguous. The CDR3 contains 14 residues. V was clipped by 4 bases and J by 0 bases, with 11 bases between them. The germline V gene encodes CDR1 SGHRS and CDR2 YFSETQ.

This chain connects TRBV18 to TRBJ2-2; D is ambiguous. CDR1 and CDR2 from the germline V gene are KGHSH and LQKENI. The V end was cut by 0 bases, the J end by 7 bases, with 9 bases between. The CDR3 is made up of 14 amino acids. For the CDR3, the DNA is TGTGCCAGCTCACCACCTGGGCCCCTCGGGGAGCTGTTTTTT. As protein: CASSPPGPLGELFF.

The J gene is TRBJ2-1, the V gene TRBV6-5; 8 nucleotides match TRBD2. V shed 1 base, J shed 10 bases, and the junction held 9 bases outside the gene matches. The germline V gene has CDR1 MNHEY and CDR2 SVGAGI. The length of the CDR3 is 15 residues. The CDR3 DNA follows: TGTGCCAGCAGTTACTTCCCGGTTGGCGGGAGGGAGCAGTTCTTC. Encoded protein: CASSYFPVGGREQFF.

The V gene is TRBV24-1, the J gene TRBJ2-3; maybe TRBD2 (5 bases). The V gene lost 0 bases and the J gene lost 10 bases, with 10 bases spanning the gap. This CDR3 has 13 residues. Germline V gene data show CDR1 as KGHDR and CDR2 as SFDVKD. CDR3 amino acids: CATSDLGGQAQYF. CDR3 bases: TGTGCCACCAGTGATTTGGGAGGTCAAGCGCAGTATTTT.

The sample holds one count of this clone. The chain couples TRBV18 to TRBJ1-1; TRBD1 aligns across 8 bases. The V gene end was trimmed by 5 bases and the J gene end by 6 bases; junction bases not matched to a gene: 11. This CDR3 has 15 residues. Germline V gene data show CDR1 as KGHSH and CDR2 as LQKENI. This chain's CDR3 is CASSATGAHAAEAFF. In DNA, the CDR3 is TGTGCCAGCTCAGCGACAGGGGCCCACGCCGCTGAAGCTTTCTTT.